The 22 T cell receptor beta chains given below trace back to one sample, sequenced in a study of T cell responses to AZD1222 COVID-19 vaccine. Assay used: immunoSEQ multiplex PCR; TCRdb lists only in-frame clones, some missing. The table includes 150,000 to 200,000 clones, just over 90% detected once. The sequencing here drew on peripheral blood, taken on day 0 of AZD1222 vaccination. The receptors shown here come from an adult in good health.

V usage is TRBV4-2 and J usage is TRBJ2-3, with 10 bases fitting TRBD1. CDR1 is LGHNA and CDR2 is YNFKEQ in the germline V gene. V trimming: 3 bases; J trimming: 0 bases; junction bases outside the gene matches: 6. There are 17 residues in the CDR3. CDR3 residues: CASSQGGTGESTDTQYF. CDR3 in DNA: TGTGCCAGCAGCCAGGGTGGGACAGGGGAAAGCACAGATACGCAGTATTTT.

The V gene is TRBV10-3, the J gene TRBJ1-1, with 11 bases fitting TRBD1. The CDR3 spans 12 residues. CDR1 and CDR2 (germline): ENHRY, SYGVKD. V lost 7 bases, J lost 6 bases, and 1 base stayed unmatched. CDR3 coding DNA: TGTGCCATCATGGGACAGGGGGCTGAAGCTTTCTTT. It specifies CAIMGQGAEAFF.

CDR3 DNA: TGTGCCATCAGTCTGGGACAGGGGAACACTGAAGCTTTCTTT. Its protein product is CAISLGQGNTEAFF. V usage is TRBV10-3 and J usage is TRBJ1-1; 9 bases line up with TRBD1. Trimming cost V 5 bases and J 1 base; bases outside gene matches: 2. The CDR3 has 14 residues. Germline values: CDR1 ENHRY, CDR2 SYGVKD.

The CDR3 is CSVVVQGATSVAGYTF. CDR3 DNA sequence: TGCAGCGTTGTGGTACAGGGGGCGACATCGGTAGCTGGCTACACCTTC. The chain combines TRBV29-1 with TRBJ1-2; TRBD1 aligns across 9 bases. Germline CDR1 is SQVTM and CDR2 is ANQGSEA. This CDR3 spans 16 amino acids. V shed 4 bases and J 7 bases; nucleotides not matched to a gene: 16.

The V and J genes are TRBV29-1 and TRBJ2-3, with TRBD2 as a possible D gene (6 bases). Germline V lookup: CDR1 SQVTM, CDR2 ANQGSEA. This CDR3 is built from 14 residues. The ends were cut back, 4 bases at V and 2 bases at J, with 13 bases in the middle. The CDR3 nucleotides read TGCAGCGTTGTATCGGGAGCAACCACAGATACGCAGTATTTT. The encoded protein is CSVVSGATTDTQYF.

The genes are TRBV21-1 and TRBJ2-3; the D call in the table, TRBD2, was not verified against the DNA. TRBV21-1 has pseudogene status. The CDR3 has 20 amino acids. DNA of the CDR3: TGTGCCAGCAGCAAGCCCTCAAAGGAGACTAGCGGGGGAATGCTTTATACGCAGTATTTT. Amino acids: CASSKPSKETSGGMLYTQYF.

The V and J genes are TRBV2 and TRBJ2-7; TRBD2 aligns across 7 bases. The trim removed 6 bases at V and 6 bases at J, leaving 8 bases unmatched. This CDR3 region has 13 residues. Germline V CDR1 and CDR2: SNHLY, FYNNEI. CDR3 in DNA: TGTGCCAGCAGACCCACTAGCGTCGGCGAGCAGTACTTC. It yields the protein CASRPTSVGEQYF.

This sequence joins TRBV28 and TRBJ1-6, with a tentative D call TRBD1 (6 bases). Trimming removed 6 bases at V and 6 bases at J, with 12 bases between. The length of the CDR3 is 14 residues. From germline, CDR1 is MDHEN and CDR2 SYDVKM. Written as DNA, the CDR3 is TGTGCCAGCAGCCCGGGACACAGTAATTCACCCCTCCACTTT. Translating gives CASSPGHSNSPLHF.

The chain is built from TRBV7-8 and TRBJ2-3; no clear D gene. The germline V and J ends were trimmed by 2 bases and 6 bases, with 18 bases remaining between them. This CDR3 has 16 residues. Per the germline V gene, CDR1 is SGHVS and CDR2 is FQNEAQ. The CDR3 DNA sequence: TGTGCCAGCAGCTTAAATTCCCCGCGGTCTTTGGATACGCAGTATTTT. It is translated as CASSLNSPRSLDTQYF.

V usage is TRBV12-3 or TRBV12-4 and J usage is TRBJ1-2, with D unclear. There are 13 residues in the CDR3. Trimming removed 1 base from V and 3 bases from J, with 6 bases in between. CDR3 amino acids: CASSLGRDYGYTF. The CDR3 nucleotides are TGTGCCAGCAGTTTAGGCCGAGACTATGGCTACACCTTC.

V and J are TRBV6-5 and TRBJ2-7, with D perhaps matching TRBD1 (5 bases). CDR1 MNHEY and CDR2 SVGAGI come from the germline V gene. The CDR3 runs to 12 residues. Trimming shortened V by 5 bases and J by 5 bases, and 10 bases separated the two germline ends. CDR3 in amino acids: CASSPGFHEQYF. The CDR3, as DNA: TGTGCCAGCAGTCCAGGGTTCCACGAGCAGTACTTC.

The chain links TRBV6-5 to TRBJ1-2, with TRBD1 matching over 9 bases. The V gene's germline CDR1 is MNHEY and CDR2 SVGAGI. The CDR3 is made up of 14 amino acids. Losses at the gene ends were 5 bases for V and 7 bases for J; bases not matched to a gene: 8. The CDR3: CASSSQTGGSGYTF. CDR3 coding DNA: TGTGCCAGCAGTAGTCAGACAGGGGGTAGTGGCTACACCTTC.

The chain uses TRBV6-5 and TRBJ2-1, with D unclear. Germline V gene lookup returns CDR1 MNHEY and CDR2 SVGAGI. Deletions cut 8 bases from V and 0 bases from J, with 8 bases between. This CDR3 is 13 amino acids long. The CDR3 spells CASSQSSYNEQFF. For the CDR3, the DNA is TGTGCCAGCTCACAATCCTCCTACAATGAGCAGTTCTTC.

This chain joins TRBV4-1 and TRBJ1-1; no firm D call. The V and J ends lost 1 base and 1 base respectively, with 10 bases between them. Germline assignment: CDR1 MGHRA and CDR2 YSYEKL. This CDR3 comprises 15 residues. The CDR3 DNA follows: TGCGCCAGCAGCCAAGTCGACCTAGGGAACACTGAAGCTTTCTTT. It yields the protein CASSQVDLGNTEAFF.

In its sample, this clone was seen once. CDR3 bases: TGTGCCAGCAGCCTACGGACAGGGGTTTACGGCGAGCAGTACTTC. This encodes CASSLRTGVYGEQYF. The chain recombines TRBV11-3 with TRBJ2-7, with 9 bases that match TRBD1. Per the germline V gene, CDR1 is SGHNT and CDR2 is YENEEA. After removal of 5 bases from V and 6 bases from J, the junction contained 11 bases not matched to a gene. The CDR3 is made up of 15 amino acids.

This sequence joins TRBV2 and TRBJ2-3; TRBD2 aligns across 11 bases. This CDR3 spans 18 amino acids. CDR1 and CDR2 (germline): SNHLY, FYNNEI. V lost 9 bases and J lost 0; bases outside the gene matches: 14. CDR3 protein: CARGRLAGGLSSTDTQYF. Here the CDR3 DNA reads TGTGCCAGGGGGCGTCTAGCGGGGGGACTATCTAGCACAGATACGCAGTATTTT.

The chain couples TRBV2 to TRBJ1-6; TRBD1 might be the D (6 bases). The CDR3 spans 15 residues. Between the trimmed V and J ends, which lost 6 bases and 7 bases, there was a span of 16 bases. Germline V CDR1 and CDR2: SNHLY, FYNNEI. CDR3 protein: CASRLGGGENSPLHF. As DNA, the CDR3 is TGTGCCAGCAGGCTTGGCGGGGGCGAAAATTCACCCCTCCACTTT.

The CDR3 reads CASTPAVTANTGELFF. The DNA for the CDR3 is TGTGCCAGCACCCCAGCGGTTACCGCGAACACCGGGGAGCTGTTTTTT. The V gene is TRBV7-9, the J gene TRBJ2-2; tentative D call: TRBD2 (5 bases). The V end was cut by 7 bases, the J end by 0 bases, with 15 bases between. The CDR3 runs to 16 residues. The V gene's germline CDR1 is SEHNR and CDR2 FQNEAQ (reference sequence).

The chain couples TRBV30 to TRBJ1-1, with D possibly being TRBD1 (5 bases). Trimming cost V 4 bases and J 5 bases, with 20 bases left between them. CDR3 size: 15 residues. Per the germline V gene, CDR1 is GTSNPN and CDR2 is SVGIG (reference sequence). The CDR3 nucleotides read TGTGCCTGGACTATTAAGTCGACGACAGAGACTGAAGCTTTCTTT. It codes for CAWTIKSTTETEAFF.

The CDR3 sequence is CASSQQRNQPQHF. CDR3 DNA sequence: TGTGCCAGTAGTCAACAGAGAAATCAGCCCCAGCATTTT. The chain couples TRBV19 to TRBJ1-5; no clear D. CDR1 is LNHDA, CDR2 SQIVND, per germline (reference sequence). The CDR3 is made up of 13 amino acids. The V end was cut by 5 bases, the J end by 4 bases, with 9 bases between.

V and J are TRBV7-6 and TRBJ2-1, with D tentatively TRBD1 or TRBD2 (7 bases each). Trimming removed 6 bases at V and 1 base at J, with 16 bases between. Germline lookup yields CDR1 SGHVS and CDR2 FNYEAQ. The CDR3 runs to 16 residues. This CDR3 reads CASSANQGGSYNEQFF. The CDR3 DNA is TGTGCCAGCAGTGCGAACCAGGGGGGGTCCTACAATGAGCAGTTCTTC.

CDR3 amino acids: CASSEASRGALGTQYF. For the CDR3, the DNA is TGTGCCAGCAGTGAAGCGAGCCGGGGGGCTTTGGGGACCCAGTACTTC. The chain has TRBV6-1 and TRBJ2-5; D perhaps matches TRBD2 (7 bases). The germline V and J ends were trimmed by 0 bases and 7 bases, with 18 bases remaining between them. CDR1 and CDR2 (germline): MNHNS, SASEGT. This CDR3 region has 16 residues.